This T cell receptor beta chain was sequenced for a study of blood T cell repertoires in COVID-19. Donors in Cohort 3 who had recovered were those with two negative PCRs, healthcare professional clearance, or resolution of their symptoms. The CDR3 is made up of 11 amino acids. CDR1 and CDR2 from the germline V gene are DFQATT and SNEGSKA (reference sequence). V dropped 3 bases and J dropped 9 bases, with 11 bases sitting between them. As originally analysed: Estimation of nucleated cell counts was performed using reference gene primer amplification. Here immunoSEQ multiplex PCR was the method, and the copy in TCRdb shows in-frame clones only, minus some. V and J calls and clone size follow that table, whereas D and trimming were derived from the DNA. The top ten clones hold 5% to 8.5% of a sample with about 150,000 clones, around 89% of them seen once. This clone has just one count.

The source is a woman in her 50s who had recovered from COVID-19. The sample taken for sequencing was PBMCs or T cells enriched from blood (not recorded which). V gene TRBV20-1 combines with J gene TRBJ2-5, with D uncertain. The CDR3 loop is CSARDGLSQYF. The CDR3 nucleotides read TGCAGTGCTAGGGATGGGCTTTCCCAGTACTTC.